These 21 T cell receptor beta chains share one sample of origin, sequenced in a study of Ad26.COV2.S vaccination and SARS-CoV-2 variants (dated by TCRdb to the early 2020s). Library creation used the immunoSEQ multiplex PCR assay. TCRdb's version of the immuneACCESS table is confined to in-frame rearrangements and falls short of the full clone set. An unresolved V gene accounts for under half of the shortfall where checked; the remainder is of unknown origin. Counted in this sample were about 350,000 clones; 80% to 90% of them appeared once. Together, the top ten hold approximately 11% of the sample. The treatment or condition tag for this specimen amounts to: some 19 received Ad26.COV2.S at low or high dose, single or two shots; about 5 received placebo; per-sample allocation not given. Repertoires of vaccine and placebo recipients were sequenced from samples taken on day 63 after the first injection.

The starting material was peripheral blood, obtained in a trial of Ad26.COV2.S vaccine versus placebo. Receptors were obtained from a person between 18 and 60 years old who received the Ad26.COV2.S COVID-19 vaccine or a placebo.

The chain is built from TRBV5-1 and TRBJ2-3; 12 bases line up with TRBD2. Trimming at V came to 7 bases and at J to 5 bases, leaving 8 bases not matched to a gene. There are 15 residues in the CDR3. Germline CDR1 SGHRS, CDR2 YFSETQ. Here the CDR3 reads CASGELAGGVDTQYF. The CDR3 DNA follows: TGCGCCAGCGGGGAACTAGCGGGGGGTGTAGATACGCAGTATTTT. Full variable domain (rest looked up from reference TRBV5-1 and TRBJ2-3): KAGVTQTPRYLIKTRGQQVTLSCSPISGHRSVSWYQQTPGQGLQFLFEYFSETQRNKGNFPGRFSGRQFSNSRSEMNVSTLELGDSALYLCASGELAGGVDTQYFGPGTRLTVL.

This chain uses TRBV28 with TRBJ2-2, with 11 positions matching TRBD2. This CDR3 region has 16 residues. Germline V CDR1 and CDR2: MDHEN, SYDVKM. The ends lost 5 bases at V and 6 bases at J; junction bases unmatched: 8. In nucleotides, the CDR3 is TGTGCCAGCAGTCCTCGGGTAGCGGGAGGGTCCGGGGAGCTGTTTTTT. As protein: CASSPRVAGGSGELFF.

The rearrangement joins TRBV19 to TRBJ2-1, with 9 bases fitting TRBD2. Germline V gene lookup returns CDR1 LNHDA and CDR2 SQIVND (reference sequence). The CDR3 is made up of 14 amino acids. The ends lost 3 bases at V and 7 bases at J; junction bases unmatched: 4. The CDR3 loop reads CASSISGGLNEQFF. CDR3 DNA: TGTGCCAGTAGTATCAGCGGGGGGTTGAATGAGCAGTTCTTC. The entire variable domain, with the rest obtained from reference TRBV19 and TRBJ2-1, is as follows: DGGITQSPKYLFRKEGQNVTLSCEQNLNHDAMYWYRQDPGQGLRLIYYSQIVNDFQKGDIAEGYSVSREKKESFPLTVTSAQKNPTAFYLCASSISGGLNEQFFGPGTRLTVL.

This clone appeared a single time. V gene TRBV24-1 combines with J gene TRBJ2-3, with TRBD2 identical over 14 bases. CDR1 and CDR2 from the germline V gene are KGHDR and SFDVKD. The CDR3 totals 19 residues. Trimming at V came to 1 base and at J to 6 bases, leaving 11 bases not matched to a gene. CDR3 protein: CATSDFPGLAGGPWDTQYF. DNA for the CDR3: TGTGCCACCAGTGATTTCCCAGGACTAGCGGGGGGCCCCTGGGATACGCAGTATTTT.

This rearrangement joins TRBV6-5 to TRBJ2-7; TRBD2 might be the D (7 bases). Deletions cut 3 bases from V and 3 bases from J, with 15 bases between. The length of the CDR3 is 15 residues. Germline CDR1 is MNHEY and CDR2 is SVGAGI. The CDR3 coding sequence is TGTGCCAGCAGTTATAGGGGGGGCAGTGGCTACGAGCAGTACTTC. It codes for CASSYRGGSGYEQYF.

The chain uses TRBV9 and TRBJ2-1; D is unresolved. CDR3 length: 16 residues. Germline assignment: CDR1 SGDLS and CDR2 YYNGEE. Trimming pared 0 bases from V and 4 bases from J, leaving 14 bases between. This CDR3 reads CASSVGDGVRYNEQFF. The CDR3 DNA reads TGTGCCAGCAGCGTAGGGGATGGTGTGAGGTACAATGAGCAGTTCTTC.

This clone is a singleton in its sample. The rearrangement uses TRBV23-1 and TRBJ2-1; D is unresolved. TRBV23-1 is an open reading frame, and its role is uncertain. The CDR3 has 16 amino acids. V shed 2 bases and J shed 6 bases, with 17 bases lying between them. The CDR3 protein is CASSQNTPPRSNEQFF. The CDR3 region has the DNA TGCGCCAGCAGTCAAAACACCCCACCGAGATCCAATGAGCAGTTCTTC.

The chain has TRBV4-1 and TRBJ1-1; D ambiguous. The CDR3 length is 14 residues. V was cut by 4 bases and J by 0 bases, with 9 bases left in between. In germline, CDR1 is MGHRA, CDR2 YSYEKL. The CDR3 region has the DNA TGCGCCAGCAGCCGCGGAAACATGAACACTGAAGCTTTCTTT. Protein product: CASSRGNMNTEAFF.

CDR3 nucleotide sequence: TGTGCCAGCAGCTTGGAGGGACTAGCGGGAGGGCTCCTGAGCGATACGCAGTATTTT. Translating it yields CASSLEGLAGGLLSDTQYF. The gene calls are TRBV7-9 and TRBJ2-3; TRBD2 aligns across 16 bases. Germline CDR1 is SEHNR and CDR2 is FQNEAQ (reference sequence). The CDR3 is made up of 19 amino acids. Unmatched junction bases numbered 12, after V lost 3 bases and J lost 6 bases.

The genes are TRBV28 and TRBJ1-1; D is possibly TRBD1 (5 bases). The CDR3 runs 12 residues. Between the trimmed V and J ends, which lost 6 bases and 11 bases, there was a span of 16 bases. Germline V gene data show CDR1 as MDHEN and CDR2 as SYDVKM. The CDR3: CASSGLRDGAFF. DNA of the CDR3: TGTGCCAGCAGCGGGCTCAGGGATGGCGCTTTCTTT.

This clone was detected a few times. The chain uses TRBV28 and TRBJ2-1, with 7 bases fitting TRBD2. The CDR3 sequence is 16 residues long. Germline CDR1 reads MDHEN; CDR2 reads SYDVKM. V dropped 1 base and J dropped 7; count of bases not matched to a gene: 10. Here the CDR3 reads CASSLFGTITRNEQFF. The CDR3 nucleotides read TGTGCCAGCAGTTTATTTGGGACTATAACAAGGAATGAGCAGTTCTTC.

The chain employs TRBV11-1 and TRBJ1-2, with D hard to call. CDR3 length: 13 amino acids. Trimming removed 3 bases at V and 5 bases at J, with 10 bases between. Germline values: CDR1 SGHAT, CDR2 FQDESV (reference sequence). The CDR3 loop is CASSFEGWYGYTF. In nucleotides, the CDR3 is TGTGCCAGCAGCTTCGAGGGTTGGTATGGCTACACCTTC. Combining the CDR3 with reference TRBV11-1 and TRBJ1-2 gives the whole variable domain EAEVAQSPRYKITEKSQAVAFWCDPISGHATLYWYRQILGQGPELLVQFQDESVVDDSQLPKDRFSAERLKGVDSTLKIQPAELGDSAMYLCASSFEGWYGYTFGSGTRLTVV.

The genes are TRBV3-1 (or the pseudogene TRBV3-2) and TRBJ1-1, with D possibly TRBD1 on 5 matching bases. CDR3 size: 13 residues. The germline gives CDR1 LGHDT, CDR2 YNNKEL (reference sequence). V lost 2 bases and J 4 bases, leaving 8 bases between the germline ends. The CDR3: CASSQNRGTEAFF. The CDR3 region has the DNA TGTGCCAGCAGCCAAAATAGGGGCACTGAAGCTTTCTTT.

V gene TRBV6-5 combines with J gene TRBJ2-7; 8 bases line up with TRBD1. Germline-derived CDR1 and CDR2 are MNHEY and SVGAGI. The CDR3 loop spans 12 amino acids. Trimming removed 7 bases from V and 5 bases from J; junction bases left unmatched: 4. CDR3 protein: CASNPRGHEQYF. As DNA, the CDR3 is TGTGCCAGCAACCCCAGGGGGCACGAGCAGTACTTC.

This clone has a single count. V and J are TRBV4-1 and TRBJ2-3; weak D call: TRBD2 (5 bases). The V gene lost 4 bases and the J gene lost 1 base, with 18 bases spanning the gap. Germline-derived CDR1 and CDR2 are MGHRA and YSYEKL. This CDR3 comprises 17 residues. CDR3 loop: CASSPSGSGGGTDTQYF. The CDR3 DNA reads as TGCGCCAGCAGCCCCTCGGGGTCGGGCGGCGGCACAGATACGCAGTATTTT.

The rearrangement uses TRBV5-6 and TRBJ1-5; the match to TRBD1 covers 9 bases. J gave up 4 bases and V 4 bases, and 6 bases lay outside the gene matches. This CDR3 is 15 amino acids long. Germline CDR1 SGHDT, CDR2 YYEEEE. The CDR3 bases are TGTGCCAGCAGCACGGCCGGGACAGGGAATCAGCCCCAGCATTTT. It specifies CASSTAGTGNQPQHF. The full variable domain, with the rest looked up from reference TRBV5-6 and TRBJ1-5, is DAGVTQSPTHLIKTRGQQVTLRCSPKSGHDTVSWYQQALGQGPQFIFQYYEEEERQRGNFPDRFSGHQFPNYSSELNVNALLLGDSALYLCASSTAGTGNQPQHFGDGTRLSIL.

V and J are TRBV28 and TRBJ2-7; TRBD2 matches at 9 bases. There are 13 residues in the CDR3. Trimming took 11 bases from V and 5 from J; bases not matched to a gene: 10. Germline lookup yields CDR1 MDHEN and CDR2 SYDVKM. The CDR3 DNA is TGTGCCTCTTCCGGGACTAGCCACAACGAGCAGTACTTC. Translation: CASSGTSHNEQYF.

The chain carries TRBV15 and TRBJ2-7; possibly TRBD2 for D (5 bases). Trimming removed 1 base from V and 0 bases from J, with 7 bases in between. This CDR3 is 14 amino acids long. Germline-derived CDR1 and CDR2 are LNHNV and YYDKDF (reference sequence). CDR3 sequence reads: CATSRAGSSYEQYF. CDR3 in DNA: TGTGCCACCAGCAGAGCGGGATCCTCCTACGAGCAGTACTTC.

The V gene is TRBV4-1, the J gene TRBJ1-2; D remains ambiguous. Trimming stripped 6 bases from V and 4 bases from J, with 21 bases between. CDR1 is MGHRA, CDR2 YSYEKL, per germline. This CDR3 has 16 amino acids. CDR3 residues: CASSSDRGEKLYGYTF. The CDR3 DNA reads as TGCGCCAGCAGTAGCGACCGGGGTGAGAAGCTCTATGGCTACACCTTC.

Remarks on this clone: This CDR3 is also generated by other DNA sequences in the sample. The rearrangement joins TRBV20-1 to TRBJ2-5; D remains unclear. Per germline, CDR1 DFQATT and CDR2 SNEGSKA (reference sequence). The CDR3 is 10 amino acids. Trimming left V 3 bases short and J 5 bases short, with 4 bases between. CDR3 nucleotides: TGCAGTGCTAGGGACGAGACCCAGTACTTC. Protein sequence: CSARDETQYF.

The chain couples TRBV5-7 to TRBJ2-7, with TRBD2 identical over 7 bases. TRBV5-7 is noted as an ORF with a role that remains uncertain. There are 17 residues in the CDR3. J was trimmed by 2 bases and V by 4 bases; bases with no gene match: 15. The CDR3 region is CASSPWGEGMLPYEQYF. CDR3 nucleotide sequence: TGTGCCAGCAGCCCTTGGGGGGAGGGAATGCTTCCCTACGAGCAGTACTTC.